Below are 32 T cell receptor beta chains sequenced from a single sample in a study of T cell responses to AZD1222 COVID-19 vaccine. Produced via immunoSEQ multiplex PCR; TCRdb's table is partial and in-frame only. Among around 130,000 clones, 94% were seen once, and the ten largest hold roughly 6.6%. The sample here was peripheral blood, taken on day 0 of AZD1222 vaccination. These receptors were obtained from an adult in good health.

V gene TRBV7-9 combines with J gene TRBJ1-1, with 7 bases fitting TRBD1. CDR1 and CDR2 (germline): SEHNR, FQNEAQ (reference sequence). The CDR3 has 19 residues. V lost 5 bases and J lost 5; bases outside the gene matches: 23. The CDR3 loop is CASSTPGQRVRDGKTEAFF. DNA of the CDR3: TGTGCCAGCAGCACACCGGGACAGCGGGTCCGGGACGGGAAGACTGAAGCTTTCTTT.

V usage is TRBV7-8 and J usage is TRBJ2-7; 12 bases are a match to TRBD2. The CDR3 runs to 14 residues. J was trimmed by 2 bases and V by 8 bases; bases with no gene match: 4. The germline CDR1 and CDR2 sequences are SGHVS and FQNEAQ. The CDR3 spells CASGLAGGPYEQYF. The DNA for the CDR3 is TGTGCCAGCGGCCTAGCGGGAGGGCCCTACGAGCAGTACTTC.

The rearrangement links TRBV9 to TRBJ2-3, with TRBD2 identical over 9 bases. The CDR3 totals 17 residues. Germline V lookup: CDR1 SGDLS, CDR2 YYNGEE. J gave up 5 bases and V 0 bases, and 10 bases lay outside the gene matches. Here the CDR3 reads CASSVGGAGGRGDTQYF. The CDR3, as DNA: TGTGCCAGCAGCGTAGGCGGCGCGGGAGGGCGGGGAGATACGCAGTATTTT.

The rearrangement links TRBV3-1 (or the pseudogene TRBV3-2) to TRBJ2-7; a weak D match, TRBD2 (5 bases). The CDR3 sequence is 11 residues long. Looked up from germline, CDR1 is LGHDT and CDR2 is YNNKEL (reference sequence). Deletions cut 1 base from V and 7 bases from J, with 5 bases between. This CDR3 is CASSQAGEQYF. DNA for the CDR3: TGTGCCAGCAGCCAAGCGGGAGAGCAGTACTTC.

The V and J genes are TRBV18 and TRBJ1-1, with TRBD1 identical over 8 bases. The CDR3 totals 13 residues. With V trimmed by 0 bases and J by 8 bases, 2 bases remained unmatched. CDR1 and CDR2 (germline): KGHSH, LQKENI. In DNA, the CDR3 is TGTGCCAGCTCACCACCCCGGACAGGGGAAGCTTTCTTT. This translates into CASSPPRTGEAFF. Combining the CDR3 with reference TRBV18 and TRBJ1-1 gives the whole variable domain NAGVMQNPRHLVRRRGQEARLRCSPMKGHSHVYWYRQLPEEGLKFMVYLQKENIIDESGMPKERFSAEFPKEGPSILRIQQVVRGDSAAYFCASSPPRTGEAFFGQGTRLTVV.

The gene calls are TRBV30 and TRBJ2-2, with 7 positions matching TRBD2. This CDR3 region has 16 residues. The germline V gene encodes CDR1 GTSNPN and CDR2 SVGIG (reference sequence). V lost 0 bases to trimming and J lost 5 bases; unmatched junction nucleotides: 9. CDR3: CAWSVLPGSGTGELFF. For the CDR3, the DNA is TGTGCCTGGAGTGTACTACCCGGTAGCGGGACCGGGGAGCTGTTTTTT. Looking up the rest from reference TRBV30 and TRBJ2-2 gives the full variable domain: SQTIHQWPATLVQPVGSPLSLECTVEGTSNPNLYWYRQAAGRGLQLLFYSVGIGQISSEVPQNLSASRPQDRQFILSSKKLLLSDSGFYLCAWSVLPGSGTGELFFGEGSRLTVL.

The J gene is TRBJ2-3, the V gene TRBV7-9; 9 bases match TRBD2. The V segment lost 5 bases and the J segment 3 bases; nucleotides outside the gene matches: 9. Germline CDR1 and CDR2: SEHNR and FQNEAQ (reference sequence). The CDR3 extends over 16 amino acids. The CDR3 protein is CASSPWLAGTTDTQYF. The CDR3 coding sequence is TGTGCCAGCAGCCCTTGGCTAGCGGGAACGACAGATACGCAGTATTTT.

J is TRBJ1-1 and V is TRBV27; D gene uncertain. Trimming removed 1 base at V and 6 bases at J, with 12 bases between. This CDR3 comprises 14 residues. The V gene's germline CDR1 is MNHEY and CDR2 SMNVEV (reference sequence). The CDR3 bases are TGTGCCAGCAGTTTATGGGCTGCCGAATCTGAAGCTTTCTTT. As protein: CASSLWAAESEAFF.

This clone was seen once. In DNA, the CDR3 is TGTGCCAGCTCACCATTCGGCTACGAGCAGTACTTC. Its translation: CASSPFGYEQYF. The chain uses TRBV18 and TRBJ2-7; D ambiguous. With 2 bases removed from V and 3 bases from J, the gap between germline ends came to 5 bases. The CDR3 totals 12 residues. In germline, CDR1 is KGHSH, CDR2 LQKENI. Filled out from reference TRBV18 and TRBJ2-7, the complete variable domain reads NAGVMQNPRHLVRRRGQEARLRCSPMKGHSHVYWYRQLPEEGLKFMVYLQKENIIDESGMPKERFSAEFPKEGPSILRIQQVVRGDSAAYFCASSPFGYEQYFGPGTRLTVT.

This rearrangement joins TRBV5-4 to TRBJ1-1, with D perhaps matching TRBD1 (6 bases). In germline, CDR1 is SGHNT, CDR2 YYREEE (reference sequence). Trimming removed 4 bases from V and 8 bases from J, with 15 bases in between. The CDR3 is 13 residues long. The CDR3 DNA is TGTGCCAGCAGCGTTAACTTCGACAGGGAAGCTTTCTTT. This gives the protein CASSVNFDREAFF.

Only one count was recorded for this clone. The rearrangement uses TRBV18 and TRBJ1-3; D is unclear. From germline, CDR1 is KGHSH and CDR2 LQKENI. This CDR3 contains 14 residues. Between the trimmed V and J ends, which lost 6 bases and 0 bases, there was a span of 9 bases. CDR3 protein: CASSLGHSGNTIYF. The DNA of the CDR3 is TGTGCCAGCTCCCTAGGGCACTCTGGAAACACCATATATTTT.

Only one count was recorded for this clone. This chain joins TRBV5-8 and TRBJ1-5; D is unclear. V was shortened by 0 bases and J by 6 bases, with 4 bases between the two germline ends. CDR1 and CDR2 from the germline V gene are SGHTS and YDEGEE. The CDR3 spans 12 residues. Written as DNA, the CDR3 is TGTGCCAGCAGCTTGGGGGCTCAGCCCCAGCATTTT. It is translated as CASSLGAQPQHF.

This clone was recorded a few times. The J gene is TRBJ2-2, the V gene TRBV7-2; D may correspond to TRBD1 or TRBD2 (5 bases each). The V gene's germline CDR1 is SGHTA and CDR2 FQGNSA. V dropped 5 bases and J dropped 7 bases, with 23 bases sitting between them. This CDR3 contains 17 residues. The CDR3 loop reads CASSPHDTQFGGGELFF. The CDR3 coding sequence is TGTGCCAGCAGCCCGCACGACACCCAATTTGGGGGCGGGGAGCTGTTTTTT.

This chain joins TRBV2 and TRBJ1-4; D is uncertain. Germline-derived CDR1 and CDR2 are SNHLY and FYNNEI. V was trimmed by 6 bases and J by 5 bases, leaving 19 bases between them. CDR3 length equals 16 residues. The CDR3 loop reads CASRREGMGENEKLFF. CDR3 DNA: TGTGCCAGCAGGCGGGAAGGGATGGGAGAGAATGAAAAACTGTTTTTT.

V gene TRBV27 combines with J gene TRBJ1-2; D unclear. The CDR3 runs to 14 residues. Looked up from germline, CDR1 is MNHEY and CDR2 is SMNVEV (reference sequence). V was trimmed by 3 bases and J by 6 bases, leaving 14 bases between them. The CDR3: CASSFADGRDGYTF. The DNA for the CDR3 is TGTGCCAGCAGTTTTGCAGACGGGAGGGATGGCTACACCTTC.

This clone was counted a single time. The gene calls are TRBV30 and TRBJ2-7; no clear D. The CDR3 is 14 amino acids. V lost 5 bases, J lost 0 bases, and 14 bases lay in between. Germline CDR1 and CDR2: GTSNPN and SVGIG (reference sequence). The CDR3 DNA sequence: TGTGCCTGGGCGCCCTTGAGAACCTCCTACGAGCAGTACTTC. The encoded protein is CAWAPLRTSYEQYF.

This rearrangement joins TRBV6-1 to TRBJ1-6; unclear D gene. Trimming shortened V by 2 bases and J by 8 bases, and 13 bases separated the two germline ends. Germline assignment: CDR1 MNHNS and CDR2 SASEGT. The CDR3 loop spans 15 amino acids. The CDR3 spells CASSESRAADSPLHF. In nucleotides, the CDR3 is TGTGCCAGCAGTGAATCAAGGGCTGCTGATTCACCCCTCCACTTT.

The CDR3 bases are TGTGCCAGCAGCCTCGGGACAGGGGATTTTCGGGGTCAGCCCCAGCATTTT. Its protein product is CASSLGTGDFRGQPQHF. The V and J genes are TRBV5-6 and TRBJ1-5; 10 bases map to TRBD1. This CDR3 is built from 17 residues. Germline lookup yields CDR1 SGHDT and CDR2 YYEEEE. The J segment lost 6 bases and the V segment lost 4 bases, leaving 13 bases of the junction unmatched. The full variable domain, in which reference TRBV5-6 and TRBJ1-5 provide the parts outside the CDR3, is DAGVTQSPTHLIKTRGQQVTLRCSPKSGHDTVSWYQQALGQGPQFIFQYYEEEERQRGNFPDRFSGHQFPNYSSELNVNALLLGDSALYLCASSLGTGDFRGQPQHFGDGTRLSIL.

The chain links TRBV6-5 to TRBJ1-6, with D unclear. V lost 5 bases and J lost 7, with 12 bases in between. Germline-derived CDR1 and CDR2 are MNHEY and SVGAGI. CDR3 length: 14 residues. The CDR3 protein is CASSPSRTNSPLHF. The CDR3 DNA reads TGTGCCAGCAGTCCGAGCCGTACCAATTCACCCCTCCACTTT.

This rearrangement joins TRBV19 to TRBJ1-3; D not resolved. Germline values: CDR1 LNHDA, CDR2 SQIVND (reference sequence). The CDR3 sequence is 14 residues long. V was cut by 4 bases and J by 0 bases, with 7 bases left in between. The DNA of the CDR3 is TGTGCCAGTAGTACGCGGAGCTCTGGAAACACCATATATTTT. Residues: CASSTRSSGNTIYF.

V gene TRBV6-5 combines with J gene TRBJ2-2, with D tentatively TRBD1 or TRBD2 (5 bases each). Trimming took 5 bases from V and 5 from J, leaving 12 bases between them. The V gene's germline CDR1 is MNHEY and CDR2 SVGAGI. The CDR3 contains 14 residues. DNA of the CDR3: TGTGCCAGCAGTCGGGGCTTGGGGACCGGGGAGCTGTTTTTT. This sequence encodes CASSRGLGTGELFF.

The chain combines TRBV12-3 or TRBV12-4 with TRBJ2-1; D is perhaps TRBD1 (6 bases). The V and J ends lost 6 bases and 7 bases respectively, with 10 bases between them. This CDR3 comprises 12 residues. CDR3 bases: TGTGCCAGCAGGTCAACAGGGAATGAGCAGTTCTTC. It yields the protein CASRSTGNEQFF.

This clone appeared once. This chain uses TRBV6-5 with TRBJ2-1; 8 bases line up with TRBD2. Trimming removed 6 bases from V and 5 bases from J; junction bases left unmatched: 9. The CDR3 runs to 15 residues. CDR1 and CDR2 (germline): MNHEY, SVGAGI. CDR3 in amino acids: CASSQPGLGDNEQFF. The DNA of the CDR3 is TGTGCCAGCAGCCAGCCGGGACTAGGTGACAATGAGCAGTTCTTC.

J is TRBJ1-1 and V is TRBV10-2; 7 bases fit TRBD1. CDR1 is WSHSY, CDR2 SAAADI, per germline. The CDR3 has 16 residues. J was trimmed by 5 bases and V by 3 bases; bases with no gene match: 12. The CDR3 nucleotides are TGCGCCAGCAGTGAACCCAGGGGGACAGCCCCGACTGAAGCTTTCTTT. Translating gives CASSEPRGTAPTEAFF.

The J gene is TRBJ2-6, the V gene TRBV14; D is ambiguous. The V gene's germline CDR1 is SGHDN and CDR2 FVKESK. V was clipped by 0 bases and J by 4 bases, with 4 bases between them. The CDR3 length is 14 residues. The CDR3 here is CASSQDLGANVLTF. As DNA, the CDR3 is TGTGCCAGCAGCCAAGATCTCGGGGCCAACGTCCTGACTTTC.

The chain employs TRBV28 and TRBJ2-7, with D possibly being TRBD1 (6 bases). The V gene's germline CDR1 is MDHEN and CDR2 SYDVKM. CDR3 size: 11 residues. V dropped 7 bases and J dropped 2 bases, with 6 bases sitting between them. The CDR3 coding sequence is TGTGCCAGCAACAGGGCCTACGAGCAGTACTTC. This encodes CASNRAYEQYF.

This rearrangement joins TRBV3-1 (or the pseudogene TRBV3-2) to TRBJ2-2; 11 positions agree with TRBD2. This CDR3 is 19 amino acids long. Germline V gene data show CDR1 as LGHDT and CDR2 as YNNKEL (reference sequence). Trimming removed 3 bases from V and 1 base from J; junction bases left unmatched: 10. The CDR3 DNA reads as TGTGCCAGCAGCCACCACGTTACTAGCGGGAGTCGGAACACCGGGGAGCTGTTTTTT. It yields the protein CASSHHVTSGSRNTGELFF.

For the CDR3, the DNA is TGCGCCAGCAGCTTGGGCCGACAGGGTCACACCGGGGAGCTGTTTTTT. It yields the protein CASSLGRQGHTGELFF. V usage is TRBV5-1 and J usage is TRBJ2-2, with 7 bases fitting TRBD1. The length of the CDR3 is 16 residues. The germline V gene encodes CDR1 SGHRS and CDR2 YFSETQ. V shed 0 bases and J 3 bases; nucleotides not matched to a gene: 5.

The chain couples TRBV29-1 to TRBJ2-3; D is unresolved. This CDR3 is built from 12 residues. V lost 5 bases and J lost 2, with 8 bases in between. CDR1 is SQVTM, CDR2 ANQGSEA, per germline. For the CDR3, the DNA is TGCAGCGTTCCGGGCTACACAGATACGCAGTATTTT. Amino acids: CSVPGYTDTQYF.

The V gene is TRBV27, the J gene TRBJ2-1; D perhaps matches TRBD2 (5 bases). This CDR3 is built from 14 residues. The ends were cut back, 5 bases at V and 6 bases at J, with 14 bases in the middle. CDR1 is MNHEY, CDR2 SMNVEV, per germline (reference sequence). The CDR3 sequence is CASSRWENLNEQFF. The CDR3 DNA reads as TGTGCCAGCAGTAGGTGGGAGAACCTCAATGAGCAGTTCTTC.

The CDR3 DNA follows: TGTGCCAGTCGACACAGGGGGACCAACTACGAGCAGTACTTC. Protein product: CASRHRGTNYEQYF. The V gene is TRBV19, the J gene TRBJ2-7; TRBD1 aligns across 8 bases. The CDR3 totals 14 residues. V was pared by 8 bases and J by 3 bases, with 9 bases of the junction left unmatched. Germline CDR1 reads LNHDA; CDR2 reads SQIVND (reference sequence).

The rearrangement joins TRBV25-1 to TRBJ1-1; D is ambiguous. The CDR3 loop spans 12 amino acids. Germline CDR1 MGHDK, CDR2 SYGVNS. Between the trimmed V and J ends, which lost 6 bases and 1 base, there was a span of 6 bases. CDR3 nucleotides: TGTGCCAGCAGAGAGTCGAACACTGAAGCTTTCTTT. As protein: CASRESNTEAFF.